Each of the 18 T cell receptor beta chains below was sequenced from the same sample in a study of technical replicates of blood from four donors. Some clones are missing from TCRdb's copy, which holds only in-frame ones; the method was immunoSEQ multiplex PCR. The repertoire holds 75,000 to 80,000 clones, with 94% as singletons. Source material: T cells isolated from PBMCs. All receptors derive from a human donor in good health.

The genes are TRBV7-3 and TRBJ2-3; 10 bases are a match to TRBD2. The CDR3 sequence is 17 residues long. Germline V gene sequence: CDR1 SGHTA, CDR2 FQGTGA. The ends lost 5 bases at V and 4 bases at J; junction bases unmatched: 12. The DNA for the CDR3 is TGTGCCAGCAGCCGATTACGGACTAGCGGAGGGGCAGATACGCAGTATTTT. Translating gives CASSRLRTSGGADTQYF.

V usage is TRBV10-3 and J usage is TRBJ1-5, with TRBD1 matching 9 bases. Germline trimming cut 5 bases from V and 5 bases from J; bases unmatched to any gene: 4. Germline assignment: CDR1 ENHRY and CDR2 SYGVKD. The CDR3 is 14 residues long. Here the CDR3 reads CAISLGTGYQPQHF. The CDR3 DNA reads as TGTGCCATCAGTCTGGGGACAGGGTATCAGCCCCAGCATTTT.

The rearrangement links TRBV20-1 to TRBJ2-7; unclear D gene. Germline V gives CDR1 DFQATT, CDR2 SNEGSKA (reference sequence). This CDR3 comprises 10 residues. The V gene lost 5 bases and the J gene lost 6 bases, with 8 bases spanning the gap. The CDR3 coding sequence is TGCAGTGCTGTCTCGGGCGAGCAGTACTTC. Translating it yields CSAVSGEQYF.

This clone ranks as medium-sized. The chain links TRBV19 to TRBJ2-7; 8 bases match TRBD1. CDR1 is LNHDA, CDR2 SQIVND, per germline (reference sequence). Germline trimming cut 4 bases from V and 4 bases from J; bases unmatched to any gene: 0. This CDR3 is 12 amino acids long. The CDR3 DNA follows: TGTGCCAGTAGTAGGACAGGGTACGAGCAGTACTTC. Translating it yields CASSRTGYEQYF.

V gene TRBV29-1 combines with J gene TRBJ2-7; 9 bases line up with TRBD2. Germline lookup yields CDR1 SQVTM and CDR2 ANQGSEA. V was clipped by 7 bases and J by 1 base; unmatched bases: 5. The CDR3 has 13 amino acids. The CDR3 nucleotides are TGCAGCGCCGTTAGCGGGAGTTCCTACGAGCAGTACTTC. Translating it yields CSAVSGSSYEQYF.

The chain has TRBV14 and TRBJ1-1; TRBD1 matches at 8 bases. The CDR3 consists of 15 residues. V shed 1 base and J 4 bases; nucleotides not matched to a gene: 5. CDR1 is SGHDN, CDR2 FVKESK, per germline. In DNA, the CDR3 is TGTGCCAGCAGCCAAGCCCAGGGGGCCGGCACTGAAGCTTTCTTT. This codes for CASSQAQGAGTEAFF.

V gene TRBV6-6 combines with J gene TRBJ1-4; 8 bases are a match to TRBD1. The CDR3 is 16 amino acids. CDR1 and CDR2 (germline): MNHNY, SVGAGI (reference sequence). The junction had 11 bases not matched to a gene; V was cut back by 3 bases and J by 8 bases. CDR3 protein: CASSYMPGQGGEKLFF. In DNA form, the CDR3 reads TGTGCCAGCAGTTATATGCCCGGACAGGGCGGGGAAAAACTGTTTTTT.

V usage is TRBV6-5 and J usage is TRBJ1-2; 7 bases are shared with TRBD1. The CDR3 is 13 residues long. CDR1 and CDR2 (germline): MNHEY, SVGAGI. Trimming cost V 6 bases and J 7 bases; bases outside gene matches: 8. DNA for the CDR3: TGTGCCAGCAGAACCACAGGGGCGGCTGGCTACACCTTC. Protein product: CASRTTGAAGYTF.

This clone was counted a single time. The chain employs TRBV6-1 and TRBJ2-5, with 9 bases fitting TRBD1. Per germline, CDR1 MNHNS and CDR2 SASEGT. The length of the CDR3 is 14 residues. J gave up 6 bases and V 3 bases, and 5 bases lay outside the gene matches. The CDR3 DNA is TGTGCCAGCAGTGAGATGGGACAGGGAAAGACCCAGTACTTC. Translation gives CASSEMGQGKTQYF.

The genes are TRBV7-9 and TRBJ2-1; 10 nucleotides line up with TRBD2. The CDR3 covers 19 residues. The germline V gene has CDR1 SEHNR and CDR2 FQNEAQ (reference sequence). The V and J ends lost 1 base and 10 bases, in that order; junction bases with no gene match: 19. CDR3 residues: CASSLERGGWASGSKEQFF. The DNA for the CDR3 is TGTGCCAGCAGCTTAGAACGTGGGGGGTGGGCTAGCGGGAGTAAGGAGCAGTTCTTC.

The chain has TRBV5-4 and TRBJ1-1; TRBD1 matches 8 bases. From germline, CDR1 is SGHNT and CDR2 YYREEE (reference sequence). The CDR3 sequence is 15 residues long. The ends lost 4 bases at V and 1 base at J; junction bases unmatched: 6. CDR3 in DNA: TGTGCCAGCAGCCCACCCGGGACAGGGAACACTGAAGCTTTCTTT. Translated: CASSPPGTGNTEAFF.

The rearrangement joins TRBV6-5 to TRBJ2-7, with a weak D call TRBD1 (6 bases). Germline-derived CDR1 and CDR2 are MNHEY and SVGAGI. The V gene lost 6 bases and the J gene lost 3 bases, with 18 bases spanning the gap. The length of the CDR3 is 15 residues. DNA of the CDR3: TGTGCCAGCAGCTCTGAGGAGATAGGGGGCTACGAGCAGTACTTC. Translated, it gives CASSSEEIGGYEQYF.

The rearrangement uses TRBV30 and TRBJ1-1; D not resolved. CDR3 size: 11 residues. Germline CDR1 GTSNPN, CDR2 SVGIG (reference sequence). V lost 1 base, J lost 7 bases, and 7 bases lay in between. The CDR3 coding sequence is TGTGCCTGGAGTGCGGGGAGTGAAGCTTTCTTT. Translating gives CAWSAGSEAFF. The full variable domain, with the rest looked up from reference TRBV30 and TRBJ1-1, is SQTIHQWPATLVQPVGSPLSLECTVEGTSNPNLYWYRQAAGRGLQLLFYSVGIGQISSEVPQNLSASRPQDRQFILSSKKLLLSDSGFYLCAWSAGSEAFFGQGTRLTVV.

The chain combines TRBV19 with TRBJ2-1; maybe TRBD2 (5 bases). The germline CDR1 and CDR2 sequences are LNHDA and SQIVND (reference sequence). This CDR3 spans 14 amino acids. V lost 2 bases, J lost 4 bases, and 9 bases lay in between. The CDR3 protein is CASSIIERYNEQFF. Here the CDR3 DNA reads TGTGCCAGTAGTATAATTGAGCGGTACAATGAGCAGTTCTTC.

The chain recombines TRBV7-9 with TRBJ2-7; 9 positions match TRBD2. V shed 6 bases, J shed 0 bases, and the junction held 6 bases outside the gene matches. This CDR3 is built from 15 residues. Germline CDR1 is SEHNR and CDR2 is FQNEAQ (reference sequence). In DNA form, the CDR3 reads TGTGCCAGCAGTTTTCATAGCGGGAGCTCCTACGAGCAGTACTTC. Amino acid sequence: CASSFHSGSSYEQYF.

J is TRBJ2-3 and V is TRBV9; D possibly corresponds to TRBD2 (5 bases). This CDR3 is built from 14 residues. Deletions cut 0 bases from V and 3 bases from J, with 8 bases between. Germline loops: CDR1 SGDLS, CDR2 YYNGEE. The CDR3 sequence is CASSVADFTDTQYF. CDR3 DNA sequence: TGTGCCAGCAGCGTAGCGGACTTTACAGATACGCAGTATTTT.

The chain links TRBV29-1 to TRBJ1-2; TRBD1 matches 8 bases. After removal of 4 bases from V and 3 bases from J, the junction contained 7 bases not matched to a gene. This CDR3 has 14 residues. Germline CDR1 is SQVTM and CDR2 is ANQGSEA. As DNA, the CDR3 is TGCAGCGTTGTGGCAGGGGGCGGGTACTATGGCTACACCTTC. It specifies CSVVAGGGYYGYTF.

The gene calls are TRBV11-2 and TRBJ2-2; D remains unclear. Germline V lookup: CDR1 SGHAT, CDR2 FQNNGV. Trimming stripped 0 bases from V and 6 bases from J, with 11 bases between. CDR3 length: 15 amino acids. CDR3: CASSLEWVAAGELFF. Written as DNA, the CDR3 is TGTGCCAGCAGCTTAGAGTGGGTTGCGGCCGGGGAGCTGTTTTTT.